These 19 T cell receptor beta chains were sequenced from one sample in a study of cytomegalovirus exposure and HLA in healthy donors. The PCR employed 60 Vbeta primers together with 13 Jbeta primers. Assay: immunoSEQ multiplex PCR; the TCRdb copy retains only in-frame clones and omits some. The table shows about 190,000 clones, with about four fifths occurring only once. The sample consisted of PBMCs. The receptors here all came from a man aged 18 to 30 in good health and CMV-seronegative.

J is TRBJ1-4 and V is TRBV18; D is unresolved. Trimming left V 4 bases short and J 4 bases short, with 7 bases between. The CDR3 runs 13 residues. CDR1 is KGHSH and CDR2 is LQKENI in the germline V gene. The DNA of the CDR3 is TGTGCCAGCTCACTCTCCTATAATGAAAAACTGTTTTTT. Protein sequence: CASSLSYNEKLFF.

CDR3 nucleotide sequence: TGTGCCAGCAGCCCCACAGGGGGCTCCGAGACCCAGTACTTC. It codes for CASSPTGGSETQYF. This chain joins TRBV7-9 and TRBJ2-5, with 9 bases aligning to TRBD1. Germline CDR1 and CDR2: SEHNR and FQNEAQ (reference sequence). CDR3 size: 14 residues. V trimming: 5 bases; J trimming: 5 bases; junction bases outside the gene matches: 6.

The chain links TRBV7-3 to TRBJ2-3; TRBD2 aligns across 8 bases. J gave up 0 bases and V 3 bases, and 2 bases lay outside the gene matches. Looked up from germline, CDR1 is SGHTA and CDR2 is FQGTGA. The CDR3 has 15 amino acids. The CDR3 loop reads CASSLSGSSTDTQYF. DNA of the CDR3: TGTGCCAGCAGCTTGAGCGGGAGTAGCACAGATACGCAGTATTTT.

The V call is TRBV2, the J call TRBJ2-1; 9 bases are shared with TRBD2. In germline, CDR1 is SNHLY, CDR2 FYNNEI. J gave up 8 bases and V 6 bases, and 17 bases lay outside the gene matches. The CDR3 spans 17 residues. This CDR3 reads CASSLLIAGAGRHEQFF. The CDR3, as DNA: TGTGCCAGCAGCCTTTTAATAGCGGGAGCGGGGCGCCATGAGCAGTTCTTC.

V gene TRBV9 combines with J gene TRBJ1-2, with 9 bases that match TRBD1. Germline V gives CDR1 SGDLS, CDR2 YYNGEE. J was trimmed by 6 bases and V by 7 bases; bases with no gene match: 13. This CDR3 comprises 15 residues. CDR3 coding DNA: TGTGCCAGCGGCGGCCCCCCACAGGGGGCGGATGGCTACACCTTC. Translated, it gives CASGGPPQGADGYTF.

The J gene is TRBJ2-5, the V gene TRBV30; D may be TRBD1 (6 bases). V was pared by 0 bases and J by 5 bases, with 10 bases between. The CDR3 covers 13 residues. Germline assignment: CDR1 GTSNPN and CDR2 SVGIG (reference sequence). For the CDR3, the DNA is TGTGCCTGGAGTGTAGGCCAGGGGGAGACCCAGTACTTC. Amino acid sequence: CAWSVGQGETQYF.

The chain combines TRBV9 with TRBJ2-7, with TRBD1 as a possible D gene (6 bases). Germline CDR1 and CDR2: SGDLS and YYNGEE. Trimming removed 0 bases from V and 10 bases from J, with 8 bases in between. The CDR3 consists of 11 residues. CDR3 amino acids: CASSVVGGQYF. The CDR3 DNA reads as TGTGCCAGCAGCGTAGTAGGGGGTCAGTACTTC.

V is TRBV2 and J is TRBJ2-3; 11 positions agree with TRBD2. The V gene's germline CDR1 is SNHLY and CDR2 FYNNEI. This CDR3 region has 15 residues. The junction had 9 bases not matched to a gene; V was cut back by 8 bases and J by 5 bases. This CDR3 is CASGRLAGRGDTQYF. As DNA, the CDR3 is TGTGCCAGCGGGAGACTAGCGGGGCGTGGAGATACGCAGTATTTT.

V and J are TRBV9 and TRBJ2-7, with D possibly matching TRBD1 (6 bases). The CDR3 has 15 residues. Germline-derived CDR1 and CDR2 are SGDLS and YYNGEE. Between the trimmed V and J ends, which lost 3 bases and 7 bases, there was a span of 20 bases. CDR3 residues: CASSALMDSTEEQYF. In DNA, the CDR3 is TGTGCCAGCAGCGCACTAATGGACAGTACTGAGGAGCAGTACTTC.

V is TRBV28 and J is TRBJ2-3, with 15 bases that match TRBD2. The junction had 2 bases not matched to a gene; V was cut back by 6 bases and J by 4 bases. The CDR3 runs to 15 residues. The germline CDR1 and CDR2 sequences are MDHEN and SYDVKM. The CDR3 bases are TGTGCCAGCAGAAGGACTAGCGGGAGGGCAGATACGCAGTATTTT. Encoded protein: CASRRTSGRADTQYF. The variable domain in full, with the rest retrieved from reference TRBV28 and TRBJ2-3, is DVKVTQSSRYLVKRTGEKVFLECVQDMDHENMFWYRQDPGLGLRLIYFSYDVKMKEKGDIPEGYSVSREKKERFSLILESASTNQTSMYLCASRRTSGRADTQYFGPGTRLTVL.

The chain carries TRBV6-1 and TRBJ1-1, with D possibly TRBD1 on 6 matching bases. Per germline, CDR1 MNHNS and CDR2 SASEGT. The CDR3 covers 13 residues. V was cut by 10 bases and J by 4 bases, with 16 bases left in between. CDR3 sequence: CAIADRGSTEAFF. CDR3 DNA sequence: TGTGCCATTGCGGACAGAGGGAGCACTGAAGCTTTCTTT.

J is TRBJ2-3 and V is TRBV29-1, with 9 bases fitting TRBD2. With 8 bases clipped from V and 6 bases from J, the junction kept 12 bases outside the gene matches. The CDR3 has 14 amino acids. Germline values: CDR1 SQVTM, CDR2 ANQGSEA. The CDR3 loop reads CSFGGGGGVDTQYF. CDR3 bases: TGCAGCTTTGGAGGCGGGGGGGGCGTGGATACGCAGTATTTT.

In its sample, this clone was seen once. V and J are TRBV19 and TRBJ2-7; D uncertain. CDR1 is LNHDA, CDR2 SQIVND, per germline (reference sequence). Deletions cut 7 bases from V and 0 bases from J, with 10 bases between. The CDR3 spans 13 residues. The CDR3 region has the DNA TGTGCCAGTAAGCCAGGCAGCTCCTACGAGCAGTACTTC. This encodes CASKPGSSYEQYF.

V is TRBV28 and J is TRBJ1-5; perhaps TRBD1 as D (6 bases). This CDR3 has 14 amino acids. Trimming took off 3 bases at V and 3 bases at J, with 9 bases between the two ends. Germline CDR1 and CDR2: MDHEN and SYDVKM. DNA for the CDR3: TGTGCCAGCAGTTTGGACAGAATCAATCAGCCCCAGCATTTT. It translates to CASSLDRINQPQHF.

V and J are TRBV28 and TRBJ2-1, with 9 bases identical to TRBD1. V lost 7 bases to trimming and J lost 4 bases; unmatched junction nucleotides: 2. The germline gives CDR1 MDHEN, CDR2 SYDVKM. The CDR3 has 13 amino acids. The DNA for the CDR3 is TGTGCCAGCACTGGGACAGGGTACAATGAGCAGTTCTTC. Encoded protein: CASTGTGYNEQFF. Full variable domain (remainder filled in from reference TRBV28 and TRBJ2-1): DVKVTQSSRYLVKRTGEKVFLECVQDMDHENMFWYRQDPGLGLRLIYFSYDVKMKEKGDIPEGYSVSREKKERFSLILESASTNQTSMYLCASTGTGYNEQFFGPGTRLTVL.

The chain uses TRBV19 and TRBJ1-5, with TRBD1 identical over 8 bases. CDR1 and CDR2 (germline): LNHDA, SQIVND (reference sequence). V was clipped by 7 bases and J by 7 bases; unmatched bases: 9. CDR3 length: 14 amino acids. DNA of the CDR3: TGTGCCAGTACCACCGGACAGGGAGGACAGCCCCAGCATTTT. It encodes CASTTGQGGQPQHF.

The genes are TRBV7-8 and TRBJ2-5; weak D call: TRBD1 (5 bases). CDR1 and CDR2 from the germline V gene are SGHVS and FQNEAQ. This CDR3 has 14 residues. V dropped 2 bases and J dropped 5 bases, with 12 bases sitting between them. The CDR3 DNA follows: TGTGCCAGCAGCTTATTACAGGTCCGGGAGACCCAGTACTTC. Translating gives CASSLLQVRETQYF.

The chain links TRBV14 to TRBJ1-2; 11 positions agree with TRBD1. The V gene end was trimmed by 4 bases and the J gene end by 6 bases; junction bases not matched to a gene: 1. Germline V gives CDR1 SGHDN, CDR2 FVKESK. The CDR3 consists of 13 residues. This CDR3 reads CASSPGQGDGYTF. CDR3 nucleotide sequence: TGTGCCAGCAGCCCGGGACAGGGGGATGGCTACACCTTC. Together with reference TRBV14 and TRBJ1-2, the CDR3 gives the full variable domain: EAGVTQFPSHSVIEKGQTVTLRCDPISGHDNLYWYRRVMGKEIKFLLHFVKESKQDESGMPNNRFLAERTGGTYSTLKVQPAELEDSGVYFCASSPGQGDGYTFGSGTRLTVV.

The chain is built from TRBV4-3 and TRBJ2-3; possibly TRBD1 for D (7 bases). The CDR3 runs to 13 residues. V was trimmed by 0 bases and J by 14 bases, leaving 15 bases between them. CDR1 and CDR2 (germline): LGHNA, YSLEER. The CDR3 loop is CASSQEGGTVLYF. The CDR3 DNA follows: TGCGCCAGCAGCCAAGAAGGAGGGACAGTTTTGTATTTT.